This TCR beta chain was observed in a study of blood T cells in healthy people across ages. The second PCR ran about 7 to 12 cycles with a sample-barcoded 5' primer and J-beta primers. A single record per CDR3 protein comes from TCRdb applying MiXCR to the 5' RACE reads. Of some 1,000,000 distinct CDR3 sequences listed, under 30% are singletons. CDR1 is SQVTM, CDR2 ANQGSEA, per germline. The V end lost 4 bases, the J end lost 8 bases, and 6 bases lay between the germline ends. The CDR3 is 10 amino acids. Findings and caveats of the study: Underestimates were what the diversity estimates from one million T cells were considered to be. A roughly linear fall in TCR beta diversity per million T cells was seen with increasing age.

This clonotype turned up a few times. The target antigen is unknown. These data also formed part of another study, on T cells of mothers and their children.

Sequenced sample: blood. The receptor's source is a girl aged 2-10 years in good health. This chain uses TRBV29-1 with TRBJ2-1; D is undetermined. DNA of the CDR3: TGCAGCGTTGGTATCCATGAGCAGTTCTTC. Encoded protein: CSVGIHEQFF.